These 5 T cell receptor beta chains share one sample of origin, sequenced in a study of blood T cell repertoires in COVID-19. Profiling relied on immunoSEQ multiplex PCR, and the TCRdb table lists in-frame clones only, not all of them. Of about 70,000 clones in the sample, 81% were seen once. The specimen sequenced was peripheral blood. These TCRs come from a woman aged 70 to 79 with acute or convalescent COVID-19.

The chain links TRBV19 to TRBJ1-2; 10 nucleotides align to TRBD1. Trimming took 4 bases from V and 8 from J; bases not matched to a gene: 13. This CDR3 has 16 amino acids. Germline lookup yields CDR1 LNHDA and CDR2 SQIVND (reference sequence). The DNA for the CDR3 is TGTGCCAGTAGTACCTCGGGACAGGGGCGAGATGGGGGCTACACCTTC. This codes for CASSTSGQGRDGGYTF.

In this sample, this clone turned up once. The chain carries TRBV5-1 and TRBJ2-3; D remains ambiguous. V was trimmed by 3 bases and J by 9 bases, leaving 20 bases between them. Germline lookup yields CDR1 SGHRS and CDR2 YFSETQ. This CDR3 comprises 15 residues. CDR3: CASSSGLVAVDTQYF. The CDR3, as DNA: TGCGCCAGCAGCTCTGGTCTGGTAGCCGTCGACACGCAGTATTTT.

This clone was counted once. This chain connects TRBV30 to TRBJ1-1; maybe TRBD1 (5 bases). The V and J ends lost 3 bases and 3 bases respectively, with 11 bases between them. CDR1 is GTSNPN, CDR2 SVGIG, per germline (reference sequence). The CDR3 length is 13 residues. The CDR3 is CAWSATGDTEAFF. The CDR3 bases are TGTGCCTGGAGCGCGACGGGGGACACTGAAGCTTTCTTT.

The genes are TRBV6-1 and TRBJ1-1, with D uncertain. CDR1 and CDR2 (germline): MNHNS, SASEGT. The CDR3 extends over 13 amino acids. V shed 1 base and J shed 4 bases, with 7 bases lying between them. CDR3 region: CASSEGRSTEAFF. The CDR3 bases are TGTGCCAGCAGTGAAGGGAGAAGCACTGAAGCTTTCTTT.

The chain recombines TRBV19 with TRBJ1-1; 10 bases fit TRBD1. CDR1 and CDR2 (germline): LNHDA, SQIVND (reference sequence). The trim removed 6 bases at V and 1 base at J, leaving 2 bases unmatched. The CDR3 has 14 residues. The CDR3 protein is CASRDRGKNTEAFF. CDR3 in DNA: TGTGCCAGTAGGGACAGGGGGAAGAACACTGAAGCTTTCTTT.